This entry lists 29 T cell receptor beta chains sequenced from one sample in a study of identical twins. TCRdb analysed the 5' RACE reads with MiXCR anew, one entry per CDR3 protein. The repertoire includes around 480,000 distinct CDR3 sequences, around 15% of them detected once, and more than 0.8% sits in the top ten. These data also formed part of another study, on yellow fever vaccine responses in identical twins.

The sample comprised CD4+ T cells sorted from blood. These TCRs come from a woman under 30 in good health.

The chain is built from TRBV12-3 or TRBV12-4 and TRBJ2-7; tentative D call: TRBD1 (5 bases). This CDR3 is built from 13 residues. V shed 2 bases and J shed 6 bases, with 11 bases lying between them. The CDR3 reads CASSLSQGGEQYF. Written as DNA, the CDR3 is TGTGCCAGCAGTTTATCGCAGGGTGGCGAGCAGTACTTC.

The chain recombines TRBV7-6 with TRBJ2-2; unclear D gene. Germline CDR1 reads SGHVS; CDR2 reads FNYEAQ. Trimming stripped 4 bases from V and 3 bases from J, with 9 bases between. The CDR3 is made up of 14 amino acids. This CDR3 is CASSSRQDTGELFF. CDR3 bases: TGTGCCAGCAGCTCCCGCCAGGACACCGGGGAGCTGTTTTTT.

This rearrangement joins TRBV5-1 to TRBJ2-5; perhaps TRBD2 as D (5 bases). The CDR3 length is 14 residues. The germline V gene encodes CDR1 SGHRS and CDR2 YFSETQ. V was pared by 0 bases and J by 5 bases, with 11 bases between. CDR3 coding DNA: TGCGCCAGCAGCTTGGAGAGGGTTGGGGAGACCCAGTACTTC. This sequence encodes CASSLERVGETQYF.

The CDR3 region is CARKDTQYF. The CDR3, as DNA: TGTGCCAGAAAGGATACGCAGTATTTT. This chain uses TRBV21-1 with TRBJ2-3. TRBV21-1 is marked as a pseudogene. The CDR3 contains 9 residues.

The chain carries TRBV28 and TRBJ2-1; 14 bases line up with TRBD2. The CDR3 length is 19 residues. Germline V gene lookup returns CDR1 MDHEN and CDR2 SYDVKM. The junction had 11 bases not matched to a gene; V was cut back by 0 bases and J by 7 bases. The CDR3 region is CASSLWLSRLAGGGNEQFF. The DNA for the CDR3 is TGTGCCAGCAGTTTATGGTTGTCACGACTAGCGGGAGGGGGTAATGAGCAGTTCTTC.

The chain joins TRBV19 to TRBJ1-5; D is undetermined. Germline loops: CDR1 LNHDA, CDR2 SQIVND (reference sequence). The length of the CDR3 is 14 residues. Trimming cost V 6 bases and J 2 bases, with 11 bases left between them. The CDR3 is CASSVTRGNQPQHF. The CDR3 DNA reads as TGTGCCAGTAGCGTTACTCGAGGCAATCAGCCCCAGCATTTT.

In this sample, this clonotype turned up a few times. Since a much larger clone is just one base distant, this may be a read error. The V call is TRBV20-1, the J call TRBJ2-1; D is undetermined. The V gene's germline CDR1 is DFQATT and CDR2 SNEGSKA (reference sequence). The CDR3 sequence is 12 residues long. The V gene lost 8 bases and the J gene lost 8 bases, with 16 bases spanning the gap. The DNA of the CDR3 is TGCAGTCCCCCCTTGGATGGGCATGAGCAGTTCTTC. This translates into CSPPLDGHEQFF.

The chain uses TRBV9 and TRBJ2-7; 12 bases align to TRBD2. CDR3 size: 16 residues. Looked up from germline, CDR1 is SGDLS and CDR2 is YYNGEE. The V gene end was trimmed by 1 base and the J gene end by 5 bases; junction bases not matched to a gene: 7. CDR3 bases: TGTGCCAGCAGCGTAACTGGACTAGCGGGGCTCGACGAGCAGTACTTC. Protein: CASSVTGLAGLDEQYF.

This chain links TRBV29-1 with TRBJ1-4; TRBD1 agrees at 7 bases. The CDR3 is 13 residues long. Germline V gives CDR1 SQVTM, CDR2 ANQGSEA. V lost 7 bases, J lost 6 bases, and 8 bases stayed unmatched. CDR3 in DNA: TGCAGCGGCCAGGGACAGCTAGATGAAAAACTGTTTTTT. Translation: CSGQGQLDEKLFF. The entire variable domain, with the rest obtained from reference TRBV29-1 and TRBJ1-4, is as follows: SAVISQKPSRDICQRGTSLTIQCQVDSQVTMMFWYRQQPGQSLTLIATANQGSEATYESGFVIDKFPISRPNLTFSTLTVSNMSPEDSSIYLCSGQGQLDEKLFFGSGTQLSVL.

This chain joins TRBV11-3 and TRBJ2-2; 9 bases align to TRBD1. The ends lost 6 bases at V and 6 bases at J; junction bases unmatched: 14. The CDR3 is 17 residues long. Germline-derived CDR1 and CDR2 are SGHNT and YENEEA. This chain's CDR3 is CASSFIPGTGLPGELFF. CDR3 nucleotide sequence: TGTGCCAGCAGTTTCATACCGGGGACAGGGCTTCCCGGGGAGCTGTTTTTT.

This clonotype was counted between two and nine times. The V gene is TRBV30, the J gene TRBJ2-3; 7 nucleotides match TRBD1. There are 13 residues in the CDR3. The V gene end was trimmed by 0 bases and the J gene end by 10 bases; junction bases not matched to a gene: 7. The germline V gene has CDR1 GTSNPN and CDR2 SVGIG (reference sequence). CDR3 protein: CAWSVQTGNAQYF. The CDR3 nucleotides are TGTGCCTGGAGTGTACAGACAGGGAATGCGCAGTATTTT. The whole variable domain, filled in from reference TRBV30 and TRBJ2-3, reads SQTIHQWPATLVQPVGSPLSLECTVEGTSNPNLYWYRQAAGRGLQLLFYSVGIGQISSEVPQNLSASRPQDRQFILSSKKLLLSDSGFYLCAWSVQTGNAQYFGPGTRLTVL.

This clonotype was seen a few times. The chain recombines TRBV7-6 with TRBJ2-7, with a weak D call TRBD1 (6 bases). V dropped 5 bases and J dropped 0 bases, with 17 bases sitting between them. The CDR3 consists of 16 residues. Per the germline V gene, CDR1 is SGHVS and CDR2 is FNYEAQ. CDR3 residues: CASSASQGKASYEQYF. In DNA form, the CDR3 reads TGTGCCAGCAGCGCCTCACAGGGAAAAGCCTCCTACGAGCAGTACTTC. Looking up the rest from reference TRBV7-6 and TRBJ2-7 gives the full variable domain: GAGVSQSPRYKVTKRGQDVALRCDPISGHVSLYWYRQALGQGPEFLTYFNYEAQQDKSGLPNDRFSAERPEGSISTLTIQRTEQRDSAMYRCASSASQGKASYEQYFGPGTRLTVT.

This sequence joins TRBV9 and TRBJ2-1, with 11 nucleotides matching TRBD2. The CDR3 extends over 16 amino acids. V dropped 0 bases and J dropped 7; count of bases not matched to a gene: 6. The germline V gene encodes CDR1 SGDLS and CDR2 YYNGEE. The CDR3 is CASSVVVAGGRNEQFF. The CDR3 DNA follows: TGTGCCAGCAGCGTAGTGGTAGCGGGGGGGAGGAATGAGCAGTTCTTC.

V usage is TRBV5-4 and J usage is TRBJ2-2, with TRBD1 identical over 7 bases. After removal of 2 bases from V and 2 bases from J, the junction contained 3 bases not matched to a gene. The germline gives CDR1 SGHNT, CDR2 YYREEE (reference sequence). The CDR3 has 15 residues. The CDR3 reads CASSLKGANTGELFF. The CDR3 DNA sequence: TGTGCCAGCAGCTTAAAGGGGGCTAACACCGGGGAGCTGTTTTTT.

This rearrangement joins TRBV11-1 to TRBJ2-1; TRBD2 agrees at 10 bases. Trimming removed 4 bases from V and 3 bases from J; junction bases left unmatched: 21. Per the germline V gene, CDR1 is SGHAT and CDR2 is FQDESV (reference sequence). This CDR3 has 21 amino acids. CDR3 sequence reads: CASSSAQDLFLKREGYNEQFF. CDR3 sequence (DNA): TGTGCCAGCAGCTCAGCACAGGATCTCTTTCTGAAGCGGGAGGGCTACAATGAGCAGTTCTTC.

The V call is TRBV30, the J call TRBJ2-3; D is possibly TRBD2 (5 bases). The ends were cut back, 5 bases at V and 1 base at J, with 16 bases in the middle. Germline CDR1 GTSNPN, CDR2 SVGIG (reference sequence). The length of the CDR3 is 15 residues. Here the CDR3 reads CAWYPFGRGTDTQYF. DNA of the CDR3: TGTGCCTGGTACCCCTTCGGGCGGGGCACAGATACGCAGTATTTT.

This clonotype has just a few counts. The chain uses TRBV5-1 and TRBJ2-1, with 10 positions matching TRBD2. This CDR3 region has 18 residues. Germline V lookup: CDR1 SGHRS, CDR2 YFSETQ. The V and J ends lost 4 bases and 5 bases, in that order; junction bases with no gene match: 15. The chain's CDR3 is CASSQPWASGSPHNEQFF. CDR3 coding DNA: TGCGCCAGCAGCCAGCCCTGGGCTAGCGGGAGTCCCCACAATGAGCAGTTCTTC.

This clonotype was picked up a small number of times. The CDR3 nucleotides are TGTGCCAGTAGACAAACCGGGACAGTCGGGGCAGCTTTCTTT. Amino acids: CASRQTGTVGAAFF. V and J are TRBV19 and TRBJ1-1, with 7 bases aligning to TRBD1. With V trimmed by 6 bases and J by 10 bases, 14 bases remained unmatched. The CDR3 runs to 14 residues. CDR1 and CDR2 (germline): LNHDA, SQIVND (reference sequence).

In this sample, this clonotype turned up a few times. The rearrangement uses TRBV15 and TRBJ2-7; the match to TRBD1 covers 7 bases. This CDR3 is 15 amino acids long. CDR1 is LNHNV and CDR2 is YYDKDF in the germline V gene (reference sequence). With V trimmed by 3 bases and J by 3 bases, 8 bases remained unmatched. CDR3 region: CATSSQQGFGYEQYF. The CDR3 DNA reads TGTGCCACCAGCAGCCAACAGGGGTTTGGCTACGAGCAGTACTTC. Full variable domain (outside the CDR3, taken from reference TRBV15 and TRBJ2-7): DAMVIQNPRYQVTQFGKPVTLSCSQTLNHNVMYWYQQKSSQAPKLLFHYYDKDFNNEADTPDNFQSRRPNTSFCFLDIRSPGLGDTAMYLCATSSQQGFGYEQYFGPGTRLTVT.

This clonotype showed up just a few times. This chain links TRBV10-3 with TRBJ1-1; maybe TRBD1 (6 bases). Trimming took off 4 bases at V and 1 base at J, with 10 bases between the two ends. The length of the CDR3 is 14 residues. From germline, CDR1 is ENHRY and CDR2 SYGVKD. This CDR3 is CAISVGDKNTEAFF. Here the CDR3 DNA reads TGTGCCATCAGTGTGGGGGACAAGAACACTGAAGCTTTCTTT.

The rearrangement uses TRBV30 and TRBJ2-2, with D unclear. This CDR3 region has 13 residues. Germline V gene lookup returns CDR1 GTSNPN and CDR2 SVGIG (reference sequence). The ends were cut back, 2 bases at V and 4 bases at J, with 8 bases in the middle. The DNA of the CDR3 is TGTGCCTGGAGTTTGGATATCACCGGGGAGCTGTTTTTT. Its translation is CAWSLDITGELFF.

This clonotype occurred a few times. The chain is built from TRBV10-3 and TRBJ1-1, with D uncertain. CDR1 and CDR2 (germline): ENHRY, SYGVKD. This CDR3 contains 13 residues. V lost 9 bases and J lost 8, with 19 bases in between. The CDR3 sequence: CAMSTGKKGEAFF. CDR3 nucleotides: TGTGCCATGTCGACGGGGAAAAAAGGGGAAGCTTTCTTT.

This rearrangement joins TRBV5-1 to TRBJ2-3; 7 nucleotides match TRBD1. The CDR3 contains 14 residues. J was trimmed by 3 bases and V by 4 bases; bases with no gene match: 5. Germline CDR1 reads SGHRS; CDR2 reads YFSETQ. CDR3 nucleotide sequence: TGCGCCAGCAGCCCGGGACAGAATACAGATACGCAGTATTTT. Its translation is CASSPGQNTDTQYF.

The chain employs TRBV6-1 and TRBJ1-6, with 7 bases fitting TRBD1. CDR1 is MNHNS, CDR2 SASEGT, per germline. The CDR3 consists of 16 residues. V trimming: 0 bases; J trimming: 6 bases; junction bases outside the gene matches: 5. The CDR3 loop reads CASSEARQGVNSPLHF. CDR3 bases: TGTGCCAGCAGTGAAGCGCGGCAGGGGGTTAATTCACCCCTCCACTTT.

CDR3 sequence reads: CASSLAQGGGNIQYF. The CDR3 region has the DNA TGTGCCAGCAGCTTAGCGCAGGGCGGGGGAAACATTCAGTACTTC. The rearrangement links TRBV7-6 to TRBJ2-4; 7 positions match TRBD2. The V and J ends lost 0 bases and 6 bases, in that order; junction bases with no gene match: 5. The CDR3 loop spans 15 amino acids. Germline V gives CDR1 SGHVS, CDR2 FNYEAQ. The full variable domain, with the rest looked up from reference TRBV7-6 and TRBJ2-4, is GAGVSQSPRYKVTKRGQDVALRCDPISGHVSLYWYRQALGQGPEFLTYFNYEAQQDKSGLPNDRFSAERPEGSISTLTIQRTEQRDSAMYRCASSLAQGGGNIQYFGAGTRLSVL.

This clonotype was counted between two and nine times. J is TRBJ2-3 and V is TRBV20-1; no definite D call. This CDR3 contains 13 residues. Germline V CDR1 and CDR2: DFQATT, SNEGSKA (reference sequence). Here the CDR3 reads CTFREDGTDTQYF. The CDR3 DNA follows: TGCACCTTCCGAGAGGACGGCACAGATACGCAGTATTTT.

On this clonotype itself: One end of the junction fails to match germline, which may point to a read error. The chain employs TRBV7-7 and TRBJ2-3; D may be TRBD1 (6 bases). The CDR3 has 13 amino acids. The germline gives CDR1 SSHAT, CDR2 FNYEAQ (reference sequence). The CDR3 is CASSPGQPDTQYF. The CDR3 DNA reads TGTGCTAGCAGCCCAGGACAGCCCGACACGCAGTATTTT.

This clonotype has more than one count but fewer than ten. The chain combines TRBV6-5 with TRBJ2-7; D is possibly TRBD2 (6 bases). Between the trimmed V and J ends, which lost 2 bases and 2 bases, there was a span of 13 bases. The germline CDR1 and CDR2 sequences are MNHEY and SVGAGI. The CDR3 has 15 residues. The CDR3 reads CASSYGGDGPYEQYF. In nucleotides, the CDR3 is TGTGCCAGCAGTTACGGCGGGGACGGCCCCTACGAGCAGTACTTC.

This clonotype has a count of ten or more. The V and J genes are TRBV20-1 and TRBJ2-3; D is uncertain. Germline V CDR1 and CDR2: DFQATT, SNEGSKA (reference sequence). V was clipped by 7 bases and J by 2 bases, with 10 bases between them. CDR3 length: 12 amino acids. The CDR3 DNA reads TGCAGTGGGATCGCGAACACAGATACGCAGTATTTT. Translating it yields CSGIANTDTQYF.